This T cell receptor beta chain came from a study of blood T cell repertoires in COVID-19 (dated by TCRdb to 2018 to 2020). For the study in its entirety: Collaborator samples came from the United States, Italy and Spain and covered acute and convalescent phases of COVID-19. The material from the prospective study consisted of cDNA or gDNA derived from T cells, B-cell-depleted T cells, or PBMCs. Subjects who had been exposed to COVID-19, were actively infected with it, or had recovered from it provided the deeply sampled blood TCRbeta repertoires that made up the dataset. A freely available public database, intended as a resource for researchers studying the immune response to SARS-CoV-2, is where the repertoires were released. The samples were drawn from two sources: the first 160 participants of the ongoing ImmuneRACE study, and 1,000 to 1,500 subjects contributed by 6 global collaborators. Nearly every sample came with metadata listing a de-identified subject ID, COVID-19 status, age in years and sex. Where HLA class I and class II types were available, the types were taken from metadata supplied by the sample provider, not from assay-based typing. Points the paper makes about the study in general: Clinical and demographic metadata were provided uncurated, with the amount varying by source and participant.

TCRbeta CDR3 regions were amplified from genomic DNA using the immunoSEQ Assay, a bias-controlled multiplex PCR. Regarding the original processing steps: Nucleated cell counts per sample were estimated from amplification of reference gene primers within the assay. Sequence reads were collapsed and filtered to measure the absolute abundance of every unique TCRbeta CDR3 rearrangement. Productive Simpson clonality was computed per sample as the square root of Simpson's diversity index over productive rearrangements. TCRdb mirrors the immuneACCESS table, restricted to in-frame sequences. Some clones are absent from its copies; in checked studies, under half trace to an unresolved V gene, and the reason for the others is unknown. That table furnishes V, J and clone size, whereas the DNA furnished D and trimming. This sample gives around 100,000 clones in total; almost 80% of them show up just once. Jointly, the top ten make up 12% of the sample.

Whole blood was collected in K2EDTA tubes by collaborating institutions according to the institutions' own protocols. For TCRbeta analysis, collaborators shipped samples as frozen whole blood, isolated PBMCs, or DNA extracted from either of those sample types. The CDR3 measures 15 amino acids from cysteine to phenylalanine. Kept here is only the CDR3 DNA, which spans 45 bases and is read in frame from base 1. CDR1 is given as SGHTA and CDR2 as FQGNSA, both from the germline V gene. Cut back by 1 base and 6 bases, the V and J ends lie 13 bases apart. Worth noting for this clone: Its recognized antigen is unknown. Base qualities are not recorded, but no much larger clone differs from it by a single base.

This clonotype was sampled from a woman between 70 and 85 years old with acute or convalescent COVID-19. This chain is built from TRBV7-2 and TRBJ2-1, with a tentative D gene TRBD1 over 6 matching bases. Sequencing was done on a sample of peripheral blood. At the DNA level, the sequence is TGTGCCAGCAGCTTAGGGAGAGGGGGATTCAATGAGCAGTTCTTC. Its product reads: CASSLGRGGFNEQFF.